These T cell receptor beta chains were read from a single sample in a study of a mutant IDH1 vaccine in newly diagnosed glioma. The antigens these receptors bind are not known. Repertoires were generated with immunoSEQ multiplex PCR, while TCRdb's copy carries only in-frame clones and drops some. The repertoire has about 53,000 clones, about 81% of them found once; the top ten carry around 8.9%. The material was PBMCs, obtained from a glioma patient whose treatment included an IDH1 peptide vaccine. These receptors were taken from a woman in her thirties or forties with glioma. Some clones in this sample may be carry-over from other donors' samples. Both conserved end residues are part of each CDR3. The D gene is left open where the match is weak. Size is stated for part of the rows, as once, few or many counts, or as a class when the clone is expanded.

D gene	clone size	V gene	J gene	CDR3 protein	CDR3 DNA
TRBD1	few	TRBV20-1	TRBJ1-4	CSAGQGGKLFF	TGCAGTGCAGGACAGGGTGGAAAACTGTTTTTT
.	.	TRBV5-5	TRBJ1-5	CASSLDLNSNQPQHF	TGTGCCAGCAGCTTAGACCTGAATAGCAATCAGCCCCAGCATTTT
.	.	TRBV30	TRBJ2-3	CAWSVHLGGGALQDTQYF	TGTGCCTGGAGTGTACATTTGGGAGGGGGGGCTCTCCAGGATACGCAGTATTTT
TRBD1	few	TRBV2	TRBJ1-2	CASSEQGALGYTF	TGTGCCAGCAGTGAACAGGGGGCGCTTGGCTACACCTTC
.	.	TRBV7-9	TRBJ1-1	CASSLDWGVGPNTEAFF	TGTGCCAGCAGCTTAGACTGGGGGGTGGGCCCGAACACTGAAGCTTTCTTT
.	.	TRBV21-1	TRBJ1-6	CASNGDRGETLHF	TGTGCCAGCAACGGGGACAGAGGTGAGACCCTCCACTTT
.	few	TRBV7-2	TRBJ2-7	CASSPYYEQYF	TGTGCCAGCAGCCCCTATTACGAGCAGTACTTC
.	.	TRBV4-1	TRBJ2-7	CASSQEPGTAYEQYF	TGCGCCAGCAGCCAAGAACCAGGGACCGCCTACGAGCAGTACTTC
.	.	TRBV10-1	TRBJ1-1	CASSESRGPGTEAFF	TGCGCCAGCAGTGAGTCAAGGGGACCTGGGACTGAAGCTTTCTTT
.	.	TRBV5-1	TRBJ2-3	CASSLSAGHSTDTQYF	TGCGCCAGCAGCTTGAGTGCAGGTCATTCCACAGATACGCAGTATTTT
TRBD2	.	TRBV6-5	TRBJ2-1	CASALGLAVYNEQFF	TGTGCCAGCGCCCTGGGACTAGCGGTTTACAATGAGCAGTTCTTC
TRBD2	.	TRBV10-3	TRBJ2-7	CAAGLVYEQYF	TGTGCTGCCGGACTAGTATACGAGCAGTACTTC
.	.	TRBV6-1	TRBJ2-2	CALLEAGATGELFF	TGTGCCTTACTCGAGGCAGGGGCCACCGGGGAGCTGTTTTTT
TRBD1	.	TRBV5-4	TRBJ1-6	CASSPSPGDSYNSPLHF	TGTGCCAGCAGCCCGTCCCCCGGGGACAGCTATAATTCACCCCTCCACTTT
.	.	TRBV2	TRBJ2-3	CACGEGGASDTQYF	TGTGCCTGTGGGGAGGGGGGTGCATCGGATACGCAGTATTTT
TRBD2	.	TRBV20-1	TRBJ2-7	CSARRGGVQYF	TGCAGTGCTAGGCGGGGGGGGGTCCAGTACTTC
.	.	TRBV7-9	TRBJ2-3	CAGWDSPADTQYF	TGTGCCGGTTGGGACTCCCCGGCAGATACGCAGTATTTT
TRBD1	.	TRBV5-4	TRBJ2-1	CASSLGQGIYNEQFF	TGTGCCAGCAGCTTGGGACAGGGGATCTACAATGAGCAGTTCTTC
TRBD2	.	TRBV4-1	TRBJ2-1	CASSQEGRGGGSYNEQFF	TGCGCCAGCAGCCAAGAGGGACGGGGGGGCGGATCCTACAATGAGCAGTTCTTC
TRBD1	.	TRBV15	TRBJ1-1	CATRRQGRGTEAFF	TGTGCCACCAGACGACAGGGAAGGGGGACTGAAGCTTTCTTT
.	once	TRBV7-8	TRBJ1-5	CASSLASNQPQHF	TGTGCCAGCAGCTTAGCGAGCAATCAGCCCCAGCATTTT
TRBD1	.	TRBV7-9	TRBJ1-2	CASSLKDRGPSYGYTF	TGTGCCAGCAGCTTAAAGGACAGGGGGCCCTCCTATGGCTACACCTTC
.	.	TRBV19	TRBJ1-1	CASSITGPMNTEAFF	TGTGCCAGTAGTATCACAGGGCCCATGAACACTGAAGCTTTCTTT
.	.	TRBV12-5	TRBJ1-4	CASALNPGQLFF	TGTGCTAGTGCACTAAATCCGGGACAACTCTTTTTT
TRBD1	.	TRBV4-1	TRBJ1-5	CASSQIGTGREQPQHF	TGCGCCAGCAGCCAAATAGGGACAGGGAGGGAACAGCCCCAGCATTTT
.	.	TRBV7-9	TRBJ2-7	CASSLFVGQSYEQYF	TGTGCCAGCAGCTTATTCGTAGGACAGAGCTACGAGCAGTACTTC
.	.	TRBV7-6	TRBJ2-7	CASSPRQEFSAYEQYF	TGTGCCAGCAGCCCCAGACAGGAATTTAGCGCCTACGAGCAGTACTTC
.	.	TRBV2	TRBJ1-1	CASRGVKNTEAFF	TGTGCCAGCCGGGGGGTGAAGAACACTGAAGCTTTCTTT
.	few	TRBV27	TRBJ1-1	CASRVFSGSSEAFF	TGTGCCAGCAGGGTTTTTTCGGGGTCTAGTGAAGCTTTCTTT
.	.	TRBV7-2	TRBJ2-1	CASSLAGGPVNEQFF	TGTGCCAGCAGCTTAGCGGGGGGGCCGGTTAATGAGCAGTTCTTC